These T cell receptor beta chains were read from a single sample in a study of PD-1 blockade in classical Hodgkin lymphoma. The protocol was immunoSEQ multiplex PCR, while the TCRdb copy is restricted to in-frame clones and leaves out a portion. In the table there are tens of thousands of clones, around 89% of which are singletons. Sequencing was carried out using CD4+ T cells from blood. The receptors were gathered from a human donor with classical Hodgkin lymphoma. CDR3s include the opening cysteine and the closing phenylalanine or tryptophan. Each record gives: V gene, J gene, clone size, D gene, CDR3 protein, CDR3 DNA. D genes are given only for firm matches. The size field is filled for only some rows; it gives once, few, many or a size class.

TRBV11-3	TRBJ2-1	.	TRBD1	CASSLTGTGGYNEQFF	TGTGCCAGCAGCTTAACCGGGACAGGGGGGTACAATGAGCAGTTCTTC
TRBV25-1	TRBJ2-5	.	TRBD1	CASTHSLPGQGYETQYF	TGTGCCAGCACCCACTCCCTCCCGGGACAGGGGTACGAGACCCAGTACTTC
TRBV28	TRBJ2-1	once	.	CASSLWGNNEQFF	TGTGCCAGCAGCCTTTGGGGGAACAATGAGCAGTTCTTC
TRBV5-1	TRBJ1-3	.	.	CASSSGGSGNTIYF	TGCGCCAGCAGCTCCGGGGGTTCTGGAAACACCATATATTTT
TRBV18	TRBJ2-5	.	.	CASSPAGRGLQETQYF	TGTGCCAGCTCACCCGCCGGGCGGGGGCTCCAAGAGACCCAGTACTTC
TRBV28	TRBJ1-4	.	.	CASSLVGSTNEKLFF	TGTGCCAGCAGTTTAGTGGGGTCCACTAATGAAAAACTGTTTTTT
TRBV28	TRBJ2-7	once	TRBD2	CASTGTAAGEDEQYF	TGTGCCAGCACCGGGACGGCAGCGGGAGAGGACGAGCAGTACTTC
TRBV6-5	TRBJ1-4	.	.	CASSNGQREKLFF	TGTGCCAGCAGTAACGGACAACGCGAAAAACTGTTTTTT
TRBV21-1	TRBJ1-1	.	.	CASSKEGGQGEFRGTEAFF	TGTGCCAGCAGCAAAGAGGGAGGACAGGGGGAATTTAGAGGAACTGAAGCTTTCTTT
TRBV28	TRBJ1-2	.	TRBD1	CATSLQGAGGYTF	TGTGCCACCTCACTCCAGGGGGCAGGTGGCTACACCTTC
TRBV10-3	TRBJ1-1	.	.	CAISESEGNTEAFF	TGTGCCATCAGTGAGTCGGAGGGGAACACTGAAGCTTTCTTT
TRBV21-1	TRBJ2-7	.	.	CASSKNGVAANYEQYF	TGTGCCAGCAGCAAAAACGGTGTGGCGGCAAACTACGAGCAGTACTTC
TRBV6-1	TRBJ2-4	.	.	CASMGALGNIQYF	TGTGCCAGCATGGGGGCTTTGGGAAACATTCAGTACTTC
TRBV5-1	TRBJ2-1	.	TRBD2	CASGTRGYNEQFF	TGCGCCAGCGGGACTAGAGGCTACAATGAGCAGTTCTTC
TRBV5-4	TRBJ1-5	few	TRBD1	CASSTDRGQEQPQHF	TGTGCCAGCAGCACGGACAGGGGGCAGGAACAGCCCCAGCATTTT
TRBV7-2	TRBJ2-3	.	TRBD2	CASSLVAGGNTDTQYF	TGTGCCAGCAGCTTAGTGGCGGGAGGGAACACAGATACGCAGTATTTT
TRBV14	TRBJ2-5	.	.	CASSQDGSYPREQYF	TGTGCCAGCAGCCAAGACGGGTCTTACCCTAGGGAGCAGTACTTC
TRBV27	TRBJ2-7	.	.	CASSRDRDAEPPGEQYF	TGTGCCAGCAGTCGCGACCGGGACGCAGAGCCGCCAGGCGAGCAGTACTTC
TRBV2	TRBJ1-5	.	.	CASSGGRFNQPQHF	TGTGCCAGCAGTGGGGGGCGTTTCAATCAGCCCCAGCATTTT
TRBV18	TRBJ1-5	once	.	CASSPAQPSNQPQHF	TGTGCCAGCTCACCAGCGCAGCCGAGCAATCAGCCCCAGCATTTT
TRBV18	TRBJ2-3	.	.	CASSPRGSGDTQYF	TGTGCCAGCTCACCAAGGGGGAGCGGAGATACGCAGTATTTT
TRBV9	TRBJ1-5	.	TRBD1	CASSGGTGENQPQHF	TGTGCCAGCAGCGGCGGGACAGGGGAAAATCAGCCCCAGCATTTT
TRBV10-1	TRBJ2-3	.	.	CASSDEGAGDTQYF	TGCGCCAGCAGTGATGAAGGGGCAGGAGATACGCAGTATTTT
TRBV10-3	TRBJ2-3	.	TRBD1	CAIIRGDRGIVGAVYF	TGTGCCATTATTAGGGGGGACAGGGGGATTGTGGGAGCAGTGTATTTT
TRBV6-1	TRBJ1-4	.	.	CASSPGSSNEKLFF	TGTGCCAGCAGTCCAGGGTCTAGTAATGAAAAACTGTTTTTT
TRBV7-9	TRBJ2-7	few	TRBD1	CASSLGTGREQYF	TGTGCCAGCAGCTTAGGGACAGGGCGGGAGCAGTACTTC
TRBV19	TRBJ2-2	.	TRBD1	CASSPRSTGATGELFF	TGTGCCAGTAGTCCTCGGTCGACAGGGGCGACCGGGGAGCTGTTTTTT
TRBV5-6	TRBJ2-7	.	.	CASSPDISYEQYF	TGTGCCAGCAGCCCCGACATCTCCTACGAGCAGTACTTC
TRBV19	TRBJ1-2	.	TRBD1	CASSLGQGDYGYTF	TGTGCCAGTAGCCTGGGACAGGGGGACTATGGCTACACCTTC
TRBV27	TRBJ2-2	.	TRBD1	CASSPPGGQGASGELFF	TGTGCCAGCAGCCCCCCGGGTGGCCAGGGGGCTTCTGGGGAGCTGTTTTTT
TRBV29-1	TRBJ2-5	.	.	CSVEPYQETQYF	TGCAGCGTTGAACCCTACCAAGAGACCCAGTACTTC
TRBV5-1	TRBJ2-6	.	.	CASSYDSGANVLTF	TGCGCCAGCAGCTACGACTCTGGGGCCAACGTCCTGACTTTC
TRBV9	TRBJ2-7	.	TRBD1	CASSVGTGGWYEQYF	TGTGCCAGCAGCGTGGGGACAGGGGGCTGGTACGAGCAGTACTTC
TRBV28	TRBJ1-1	.	.	CASSGLPQGNPFF	TGTGCCAGCAGTGGATTACCCCAGGGAAATCCTTTCTTT
TRBV18	TRBJ2-7	.	.	CASSPDPSYEQYF	TGTGCCAGCTCGCCGGACCCCTCCTACGAGCAGTACTTC
TRBV28	TRBJ2-1	once	.	CASSFGSSYNEQFF	TGTGCCAGCAGTTTCGGGAGCTCCTACAATGAGCAGTTCTTC
TRBV10-2	TRBJ2-3	.	.	CASSTGLLHTDTQYF	TGCGCCAGCAGTACGGGACTGTTACACACAGATACGCAGTATTTT
TRBV5-1	TRBJ2-7	.	TRBD2	CASSLTSGSGYEQYF	TGCGCCAGCAGCCTGACTAGCGGGAGCGGCTACGAGCAGTACTTC
TRBV19	TRBJ2-4	.	.	CASSPSPGPAKNIQYF	TGTGCCAGTAGCCCTTCCCCGGGACCAGCCAAAAACATTCAGTACTTC
TRBV11-2	TRBJ2-1	.	.	CASSLRDWGGRSYNEQFF	TGTGCCAGCAGCCTCCGGGACTGGGGAGGAAGATCCTACAATGAGCAGTTCTTC
TRBV6-1	TRBJ2-7	.	TRBD2	CASSGLFSGLSSSYEQYF	TGTGCCAGCAGTGGATTGTTTAGCGGGCTATCAAGCTCCTACGAGCAGTACTTC
TRBV6-5	TRBJ2-7	.	.	CASKRLATYEQYF	TGTGCCAGCAAAAGGTTAGCGACCTACGAGCAGTACTTC